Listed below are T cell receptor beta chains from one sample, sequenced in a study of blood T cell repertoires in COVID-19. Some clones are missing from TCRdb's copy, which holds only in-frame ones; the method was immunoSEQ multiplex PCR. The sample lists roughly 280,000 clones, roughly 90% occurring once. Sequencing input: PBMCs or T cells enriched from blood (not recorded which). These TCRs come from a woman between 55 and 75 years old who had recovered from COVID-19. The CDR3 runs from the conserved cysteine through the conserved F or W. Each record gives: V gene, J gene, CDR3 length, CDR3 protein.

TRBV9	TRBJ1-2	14	CASSPGDRSYGYTF
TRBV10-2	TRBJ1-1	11	CASSLLTEAFF
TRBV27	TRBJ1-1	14	CASSLFKGAGEAFF
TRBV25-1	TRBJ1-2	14	CATERGGPGSGYTF
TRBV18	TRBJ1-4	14	CASSSGTGNEKLFF
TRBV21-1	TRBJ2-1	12	CATAGGDNEQFF
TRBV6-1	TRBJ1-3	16	CASSDPRRGEGNTIYF
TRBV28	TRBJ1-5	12	CASSNARVAQHF
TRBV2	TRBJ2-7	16	CASRGQGGLAPHEQYF
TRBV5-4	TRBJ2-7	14	CASSSGTGGYEQYF
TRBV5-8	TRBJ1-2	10	CASSLFSYTF
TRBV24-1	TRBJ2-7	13	CATSDSKLSEQYF
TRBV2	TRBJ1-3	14	CASSDGAAGNTIYF
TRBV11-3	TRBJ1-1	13	CASSFGGDTEAFF
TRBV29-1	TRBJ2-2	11	CSASGTGELFF
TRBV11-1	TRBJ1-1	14	CASSSQGVNTEAFF
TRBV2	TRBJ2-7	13	CASSRDSSYEQYF
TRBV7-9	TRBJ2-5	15	CASSFELAGEETQYF
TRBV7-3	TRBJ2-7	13	CASSLSTGYEQYF
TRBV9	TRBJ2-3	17	CASSPHVAAGAPDTQYF
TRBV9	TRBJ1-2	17	CASSDPRDRAINYGYTF
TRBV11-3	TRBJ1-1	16	CASSLRDRVTNTEAFF
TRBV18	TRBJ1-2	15	CASSPNSGTAYGYTF
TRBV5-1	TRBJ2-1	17	CASSRLPPHSSYNEQFF
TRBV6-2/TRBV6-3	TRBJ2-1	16	CASSKPPASTYNEQFF
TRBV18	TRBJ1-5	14	CASSGQGANQPQHF
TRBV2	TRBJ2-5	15	CASRGALAAKETQYF
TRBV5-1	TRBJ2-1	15	CASSSDRSSYNEQFF
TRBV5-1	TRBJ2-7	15	CASSDDRDPTFEQYF
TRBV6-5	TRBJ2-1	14	CASKTGASYNEQFF
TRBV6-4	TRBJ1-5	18	CASSITRQESYSNQPQHF
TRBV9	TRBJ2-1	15	CASSVDGGVYNEQFF
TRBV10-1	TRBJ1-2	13	CASSPVRDYGYTF
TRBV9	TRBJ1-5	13	CASSVTGNQPQHF
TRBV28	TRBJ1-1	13	CASSYPGGPEAFF
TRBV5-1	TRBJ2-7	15	CASSLGTSISYEQYF
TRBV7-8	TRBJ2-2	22	CASSSRQGQGFLLVSGTGELFF
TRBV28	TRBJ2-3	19	CASSLLGLAGGEVTDTQYF
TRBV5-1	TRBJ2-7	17	CASSLISPGQGINEQYF
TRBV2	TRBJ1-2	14	CASSPSREVDGYTF
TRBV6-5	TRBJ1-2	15	CASSPPGTPNYGYTF
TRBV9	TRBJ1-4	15	CASSLTVATNEKLFF
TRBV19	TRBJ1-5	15	CASSTDRGVNQPQHF
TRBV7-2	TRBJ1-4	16	CASSLAMGQGREKLFF
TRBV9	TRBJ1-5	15	CASSDGTNSNQPQHF
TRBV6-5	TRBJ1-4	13	CASGQRENEKLFF
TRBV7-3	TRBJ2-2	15	CASSLRLAHHGELFF
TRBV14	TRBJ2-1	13	CASSRGTYNEQFF
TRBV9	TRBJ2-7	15	CASSVERTGREEQYF
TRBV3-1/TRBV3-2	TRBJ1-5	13	CASSLQGNQPQHF
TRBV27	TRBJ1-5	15	CASSSSRSGGQPQHF
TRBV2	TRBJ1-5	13	CASRGTGTAPQHF